This TCR beta chain comes out of a study of blood T cell repertoires in COVID-19. Study details: Samples came from the United States, Italy and Spain, spanning acute and convalescent COVID-19.

Profiling relied on immunoSEQ multiplex PCR, and the TCRdb table lists in-frame clones only, not all of them. The sample carries some 99,000 clones, over 70% recorded once. The CDR3 has 13 residues. Germline CDR1 is SNHLY and CDR2 is FYNNEI. The ends lost 6 bases at V and 7 bases at J; junction bases unmatched: 7. The sample was peripheral blood. The source is a man aged 65 to 85 with acute or convalescent COVID-19. The chain employs TRBV2 and TRBJ2-7, with 9 bases that match TRBD1. The CDR3 sequence is CASRPGQGNEQYF. CDR3 DNA sequence: TGTGCCAGCAGACCGGGACAGGGTAATGAGCAGTACTTC.